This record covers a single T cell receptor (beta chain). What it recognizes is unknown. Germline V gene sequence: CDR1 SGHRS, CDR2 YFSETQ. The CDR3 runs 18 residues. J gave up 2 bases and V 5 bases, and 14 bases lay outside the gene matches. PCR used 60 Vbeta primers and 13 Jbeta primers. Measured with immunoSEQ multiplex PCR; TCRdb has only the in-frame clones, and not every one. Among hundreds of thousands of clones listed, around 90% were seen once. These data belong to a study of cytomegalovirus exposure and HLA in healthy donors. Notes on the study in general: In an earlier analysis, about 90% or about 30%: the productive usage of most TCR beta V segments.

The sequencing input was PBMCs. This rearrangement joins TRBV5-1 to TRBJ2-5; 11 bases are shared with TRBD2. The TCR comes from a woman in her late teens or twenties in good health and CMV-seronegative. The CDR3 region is CASRTGLAGLSRQETQYF. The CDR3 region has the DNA TGCGCCAGCAGGACCGGACTAGCGGGTCTCTCAAGGCAAGAGACCCAGTACTTC.